One sample yielded the 3 T cell receptor beta chains listed below, sequenced in a study of kidney transplant recipient with SARS-CoV-2 infection. One entry per CDR3 protein results from TCRdb running MiXCR on the reads. The sample lists about 240,000 distinct CDR3 sequences, roughly 26% occurring once. The source material was a blood sample, sampled at baseline and on roughly day 110 from a kidney transplant recipient. The receptors were gathered from a male patient aged 25-45 years who had COVID-19 and was a kidney transplant recipient. A subset of T cells may come from the graft donor.

Notes on this clonotype: A read error is possible here, since a much larger clone lies one base away. V is TRBV5-5 and J is TRBJ1-2; no reliable D call. CDR3 size: 16 residues. V lost 10 bases, J lost 4 bases, and 26 bases lay in between. Germline V gene lookup returns CDR1 SGHKS and CDR2 YYEKEE (reference sequence). The CDR3 DNA reads TGTGCCGGCGCAAATGGTGTCTCGCGAAAGACCTATGGCTACACCTTC. Its protein product is CAGANGVSRKTYGYTF.

The chain has TRBV6-5 and TRBJ2-1; D ambiguous. The CDR3 totals 13 residues. CDR1 MNHEY and CDR2 SVGAGI come from the germline V gene. V was clipped by 0 bases and J by 7 bases, with 7 bases between them. CDR3: CASSYSRVNEQFF. DNA for the CDR3: TGTGCCAGCAGTTACTCGAGAGTTAATGAGCAGTTCTTC.

This clonotype has just one count. This may stem from a read error, because a much larger clone lies one nucleotide away. The genes are TRBV6-5 and TRBJ2-2, with 10 nucleotides matching TRBD1. The CDR3 is 16 residues long. Germline CDR1 MNHEY, CDR2 SVGAGI. The trim removed 10 bases at V and 5 bases at J, leaving 13 bases unmatched. The CDR3 DNA follows: TGTGCCAACAGCGATCACCGGGACAGGGGTACCGGGGAGCTGTTTTTT. This sequence encodes CANSDHRDRGTGELFF.